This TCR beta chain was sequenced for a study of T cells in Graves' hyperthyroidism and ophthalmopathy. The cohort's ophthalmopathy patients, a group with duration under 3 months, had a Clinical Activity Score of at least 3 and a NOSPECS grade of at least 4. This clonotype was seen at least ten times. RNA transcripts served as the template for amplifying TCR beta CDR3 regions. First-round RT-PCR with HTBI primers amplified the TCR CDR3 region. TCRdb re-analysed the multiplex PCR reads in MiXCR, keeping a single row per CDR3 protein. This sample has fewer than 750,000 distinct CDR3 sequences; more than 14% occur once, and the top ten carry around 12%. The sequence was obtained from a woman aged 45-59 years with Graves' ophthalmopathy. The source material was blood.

In DNA, the CDR3 is TGTGCCACCAGCAAAGGACAGGAGTATGGCTACACCTTC. Its protein product is CATSKGQEYGYTF. The rearrangement joins TRBV15 to TRBJ1-2, with TRBD1 matching 7 bases. Germline values: CDR1 LNHNV, CDR2 YYDKDF (reference sequence). Trimming took 4 bases from V and 5 from J; bases not matched to a gene: 4. CDR3 size: 13 residues.